This record looks at one TCR beta chain sequence and its context. Original analysis: Scientists estimated how many nucleated cells there were by amplifying reference gene primers. Generated by immunoSEQ multiplex PCR, the TCRdb table keeps only in-frame clones and is missing some. V and J calls and clone size are those listed in that table; D and trimming were worked out from the DNA. The top ten clones hold 4.8% of a sample with 30,000 to 45,000 clones, approximately 90% of them seen once. The data belong to a study of blood T cell repertoires in COVID-19. Study details: Collection of acute and convalescent COVID-19 samples took place in the United States, Italy and Spain. T cells, B-cell-depleted T cells, or PBMCs supplied cDNA or gDNA.

V was clipped by 0 bases and J by 4 bases, with 9 bases between them. CDR3 length: 14 amino acids. Germline CDR1 and CDR2: SEHNR and FQNEAQ (reference sequence). The chain combines TRBV7-9 with TRBJ2-5; D gene ambiguous. The specimen sequenced was peripheral blood. This receptor was identified in a human donor in a cohort sampled during active COVID-19. Here the CDR3 reads CASSLAATRETQYF. CDR3 DNA sequence: TGTGCCAGCAGCTTAGCGGCCACACGAGAGACCCAGTACTTC.